This paragraph reports one TCR beta chain. Its target is unknown. This specimen belongs to a study of T cells in Graves' hyperthyroidism and ophthalmopathy. General study findings and limits: Most expanded thyroid clonotypes above 0.001 recurred in blood.

This CDR3 spans 13 amino acids. Trimming pared 8 bases from V and 0 bases from J, leaving 8 bases between. CDR1 is MRHNA and CDR2 is SNTAGT in the germline V gene. Each person with ophthalmopathy scored at least 3 on the Clinical Activity Score, reached NOSPECS grade 4 or higher, and had been ill under 3 months. Patients showing uncontrolled infection, other autoimmune disease, pregnancy or lactation were ineligible. Amplified TCR beta CDR3 regions derived from RNA transcripts. When the TCR CDR3 underwent first-round RT-PCR, the HTBI primer set was used. Via MiXCR, TCRdb re-called the multiplex PCR reads, giving one row per CDR3 protein. The profile shows about 640,000 distinct CDR3 sequences, under 25% of them singletons.

The chain is built from TRBV6-4 and TRBJ1-3, with no clear D. Sequenced: blood. This sequence originates from a man aged 25-45 years with Graves' ophthalmopathy. The CDR3 DNA reads TGTGCCAGCGGTATGGTCTCTGGAAACACCATATATTTT. Translation gives CASGMVSGNTIYF.